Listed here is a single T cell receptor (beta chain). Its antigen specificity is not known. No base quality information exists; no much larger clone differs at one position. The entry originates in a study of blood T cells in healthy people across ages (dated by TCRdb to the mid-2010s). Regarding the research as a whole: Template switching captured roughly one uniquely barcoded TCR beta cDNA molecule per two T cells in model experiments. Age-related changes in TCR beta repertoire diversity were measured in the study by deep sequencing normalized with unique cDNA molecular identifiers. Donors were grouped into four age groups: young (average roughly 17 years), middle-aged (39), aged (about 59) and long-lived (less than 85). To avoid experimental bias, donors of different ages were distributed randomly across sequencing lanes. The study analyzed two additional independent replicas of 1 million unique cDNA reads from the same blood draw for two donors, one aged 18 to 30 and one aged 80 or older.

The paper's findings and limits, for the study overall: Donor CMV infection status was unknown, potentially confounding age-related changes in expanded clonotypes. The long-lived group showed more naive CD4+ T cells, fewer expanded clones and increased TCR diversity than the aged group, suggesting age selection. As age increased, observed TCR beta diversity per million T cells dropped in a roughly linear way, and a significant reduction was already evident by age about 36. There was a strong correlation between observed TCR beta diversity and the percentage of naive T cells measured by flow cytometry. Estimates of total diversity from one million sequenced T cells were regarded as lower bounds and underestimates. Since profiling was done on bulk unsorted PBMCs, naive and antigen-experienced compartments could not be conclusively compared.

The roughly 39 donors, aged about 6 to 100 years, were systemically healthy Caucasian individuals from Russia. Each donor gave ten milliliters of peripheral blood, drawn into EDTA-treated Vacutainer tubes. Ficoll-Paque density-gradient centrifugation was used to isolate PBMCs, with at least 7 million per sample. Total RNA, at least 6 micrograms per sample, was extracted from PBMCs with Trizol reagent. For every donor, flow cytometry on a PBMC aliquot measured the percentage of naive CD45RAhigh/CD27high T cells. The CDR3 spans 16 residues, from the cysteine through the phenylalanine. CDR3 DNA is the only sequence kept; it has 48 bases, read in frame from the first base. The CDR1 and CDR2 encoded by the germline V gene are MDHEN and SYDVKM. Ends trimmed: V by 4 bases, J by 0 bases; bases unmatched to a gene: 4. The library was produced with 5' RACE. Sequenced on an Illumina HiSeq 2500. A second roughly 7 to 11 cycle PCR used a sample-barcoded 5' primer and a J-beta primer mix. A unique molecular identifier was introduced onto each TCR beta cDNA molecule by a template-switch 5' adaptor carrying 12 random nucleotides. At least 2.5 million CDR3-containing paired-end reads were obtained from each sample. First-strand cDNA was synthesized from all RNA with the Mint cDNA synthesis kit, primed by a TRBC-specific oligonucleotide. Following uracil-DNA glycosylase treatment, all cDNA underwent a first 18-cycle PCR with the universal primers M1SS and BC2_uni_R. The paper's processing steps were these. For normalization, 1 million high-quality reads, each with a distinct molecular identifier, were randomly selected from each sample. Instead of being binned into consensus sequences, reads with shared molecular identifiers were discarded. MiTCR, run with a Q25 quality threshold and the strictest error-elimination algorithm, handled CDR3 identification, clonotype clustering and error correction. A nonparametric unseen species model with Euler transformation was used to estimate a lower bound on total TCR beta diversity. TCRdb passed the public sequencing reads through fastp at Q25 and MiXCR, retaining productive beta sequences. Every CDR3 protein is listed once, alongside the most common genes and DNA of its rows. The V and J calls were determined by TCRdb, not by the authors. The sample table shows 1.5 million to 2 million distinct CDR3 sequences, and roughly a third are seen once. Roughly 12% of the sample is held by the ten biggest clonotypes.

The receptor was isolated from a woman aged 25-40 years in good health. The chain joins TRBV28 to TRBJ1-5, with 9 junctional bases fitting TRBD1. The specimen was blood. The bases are TGTGCCAGCAGTTCCGGGACAGGGTTTAGCAATCAGCCCCAGCATTTT. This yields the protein CASSSGTGFSNQPQHF.